A selection of T cell receptor beta chains follows, all from one sample in a study of T cells in localized non-small cell lung cancer. The assay was immunoSEQ multiplex PCR, and TCRdb's table has in-frame clones only and misses some. The profile shows about 24,000 clones, approximately 91% of them singletons. The material sequenced was peripheral blood, taken before any cancer treatment. The receptors stem from a man between 40 and 69 years old with stage I squamous cell lung carcinoma. Each CDR3 is given with its conserved first and last residue. Each record gives: J gene, D gene, clone size, V gene, CDR3 protein, CDR3 DNA. A D gene is named only where the DNA matches it firmly. Size is omitted from some rows. Given values are once, few, many or a class for expanded clones.

j_call: TRBJ2-5; d_call: .; clone_size: .; v_call: TRBV6-6; cdr3_aa: CASSKRQARGETQYF; cdr3_nt: TGTGCCAGCAGTAAACGACAAGCACGGGGAGAGACCCAGTACTTC
j_call: TRBJ2-5; d_call: TRBD2; clone_size: .; v_call: TRBV29-1; cdr3_aa: CSVERSGGAQETQYF; cdr3_nt: TGCAGCGTTGAACGTAGCGGGGGAGCCCAAGAGACCCAGTACTTC
j_call: TRBJ2-7; d_call: .; clone_size: .; v_call: TRBV11-3; cdr3_aa: CASSRGSEGYEQYF; cdr3_nt: TGTGCCAGCAGCCGAGGGTCCGAAGGCTACGAGCAGTACTTC
j_call: TRBJ1-4; d_call: .; clone_size: .; v_call: TRBV28; cdr3_aa: CASSLIKGVVREKLFF; cdr3_nt: TGTGCCAGCAGTTTGATCAAGGGGGTTGTAAGAGAAAAACTGTTTTTT
j_call: TRBJ2-7; d_call: TRBD1; clone_size: .; v_call: TRBV6-6; cdr3_aa: CASSYSDRAYEQYF; cdr3_nt: TGTGCCAGCAGTTACTCGGACAGGGCCTACGAGCAGTACTTC
j_call: TRBJ1-2; d_call: .; clone_size: .; v_call: TRBV19; cdr3_aa: CATQTGGPPYGYTF; cdr3_nt: TGTGCCACCCAAACCGGGGGCCCTCCCTATGGCTACACCTTC
j_call: TRBJ1-3; d_call: TRBD1; clone_size: .; v_call: TRBV19; cdr3_aa: CASSRGQGGNTIYF; cdr3_nt: TGTGCCAGTAGTAGGGGACAGGGTGGAAACACCATATATTTT
j_call: TRBJ2-7; d_call: TRBD1; clone_size: .; v_call: TRBV6-4; cdr3_aa: CASSDPRDREYEQYF; cdr3_nt: TGTGCCAGCAGTGACCCGCGGGACAGGGAGTACGAGCAGTACTTC
j_call: TRBJ2-7; d_call: .; clone_size: .; v_call: TRBV27; cdr3_aa: CASSLSMGGAGGSYEQYF; cdr3_nt: TGTGCCAGCAGTTTATCGATGGGGGGCGCCGGTGGTTCCTACGAGCAGTACTTC
j_call: TRBJ2-3; d_call: TRBD2; clone_size: .; v_call: TRBV4-1; cdr3_aa: CASSPGTNTDTQYF; cdr3_nt: TGCGCCAGCAGCCCTGGGACTAACACAGATACGCAGTATTTT
j_call: TRBJ2-5; d_call: .; clone_size: .; v_call: TRBV7-7; cdr3_aa: CAILGPAPPQTQYF; cdr3_nt: TGTGCCATCCTCGGACCTGCCCCGCCTCAGACCCAGTACTTC
j_call: TRBJ1-2; d_call: .; clone_size: .; v_call: TRBV5-1; cdr3_aa: CASSLDTNYGYTF; cdr3_nt: TGCGCCAGCAGCTTGGACACAAACTATGGCTACACCTTC
j_call: TRBJ1-2; d_call: TRBD1; clone_size: .; v_call: TRBV2; cdr3_aa: CASSPQDRGFGGYTF; cdr3_nt: TGTGCCAGCAGTCCCCAGGACAGGGGATTTGGTGGCTACACCTTC
j_call: TRBJ1-4; d_call: TRBD1; clone_size: .; v_call: TRBV19; cdr3_aa: CASSIERDSRDNEKLFF; cdr3_nt: TGTGCCAGTAGTATCGAACGGGACAGCAGGGATAATGAAAAACTGTTTTTT
j_call: TRBJ1-2; d_call: .; clone_size: .; v_call: TRBV19; cdr3_aa: CASKSGDNYGYTF; cdr3_nt: TGTGCCAGTAAGAGTGGGGATAACTATGGCTACACCTTC
j_call: TRBJ1-1; d_call: .; clone_size: .; v_call: TRBV28; cdr3_aa: CASSLDRVDTEAFF; cdr3_nt: TGTGCCAGCAGTTTGGATAGGGTCGACACTGAAGCTTTCTTT
j_call: TRBJ2-1; d_call: TRBD2; clone_size: .; v_call: TRBV30; cdr3_aa: CAWSGGGDYNEQFF; cdr3_nt: TGTGCCTGGAGTGGCGGGGGGGACTACAATGAGCAGTTCTTC
j_call: TRBJ1-6; d_call: TRBD1; clone_size: once; v_call: TRBV9; cdr3_aa: CASSQQGAYSPLHF; cdr3_nt: TGTGCCAGCAGCCAACAGGGGGCTTATTCACCCCTCCACTTT
j_call: TRBJ1-1; d_call: TRBD1; clone_size: .; v_call: TRBV4-2; cdr3_aa: CASRGDRAKMNTEAFF; cdr3_nt: TGTGCCAGCAGGGGGGACAGGGCGAAGATGAACACTGAAGCTTTCTTT
j_call: TRBJ2-7; d_call: .; clone_size: .; v_call: TRBV5-4; cdr3_aa: CASSLSGTSYEQYF; cdr3_nt: TGTGCCAGCAGCTTATCCGGGACATCCTACGAGCAGTACTTC
j_call: TRBJ1-1; d_call: TRBD1; clone_size: .; v_call: TRBV28; cdr3_aa: CASSPTLQGDPAEAFF; cdr3_nt: TGTGCCAGCAGCCCAACCCTACAGGGGGATCCGGCTGAAGCTTTCTTT
j_call: TRBJ1-5; d_call: .; clone_size: medium-sized; v_call: TRBV2; cdr3_aa: CASSEALPHLYSNQPQHF; cdr3_nt: TGTGCCAGCAGTGAAGCGCTCCCACACCTCTATAGCAATCAGCCCCAGCATTTT
j_call: TRBJ1-6; d_call: .; clone_size: few; v_call: TRBV6-1; cdr3_aa: CASSEGAGDYSPLHF; cdr3_nt: TGTGCCAGCAGTGAAGGTGCTGGGGATTATTCACCCCTCCACTTT
j_call: TRBJ1-4; d_call: TRBD1; clone_size: .; v_call: TRBV2; cdr3_aa: CASRKTTGQGSPTNEKLFF; cdr3_nt: TGTGCCAGCAGGAAGACTACGGGACAGGGGTCACCAACTAATGAAAAACTGTTTTTT
j_call: TRBJ1-2; d_call: TRBD1; clone_size: .; v_call: TRBV5-8; cdr3_aa: CASSGYTGGDYGYTF; cdr3_nt: TGTGCCAGCAGCGGGTACACAGGGGGCGACTATGGCTACACCTTC
j_call: TRBJ1-1; d_call: TRBD1; clone_size: once; v_call: TRBV28; cdr3_aa: CASSSPGQGPNTEAFF; cdr3_nt: TGTGCCAGCAGTTCGCCCGGACAGGGGCCGAACACTGAAGCTTTCTTT
j_call: TRBJ2-1; d_call: .; clone_size: .; v_call: TRBV27; cdr3_aa: CASSSTYNEQFF; cdr3_nt: TGTGCCAGCAGTTCAACCTACAATGAGCAGTTCTTC
j_call: TRBJ1-1; d_call: .; clone_size: .; v_call: TRBV11-2; cdr3_aa: CASSLDRPSRRIHTEAFF; cdr3_nt: TGTGCCAGCAGCTTAGATAGGCCTTCGCGACGGATCCATACTGAAGCTTTCTTT
j_call: TRBJ1-2; d_call: .; clone_size: .; v_call: TRBV7-9; cdr3_aa: CASSDIRFIHGYTF; cdr3_nt: TGTGCCAGCAGCGATATAAGGTTTATCCATGGCTACACCTTC
j_call: TRBJ1-4; d_call: .; clone_size: .; v_call: TRBV28; cdr3_aa: CASSQWGVTNEKLFF; cdr3_nt: TGTGCCAGCAGTCAGTGGGGGGTAACTAATGAAAAACTGTTTTTT
j_call: TRBJ2-1; d_call: TRBD2; clone_size: once; v_call: TRBV28; cdr3_aa: CASSLGGGGEQFF; cdr3_nt: TGTGCCAGCAGTTTAGGCGGGGGAGGTGAGCAGTTCTTC
j_call: TRBJ1-2; d_call: .; clone_size: few; v_call: TRBV14; cdr3_aa: CASSQAVGFDYGYTF; cdr3_nt: TGTGCCAGCAGCCAAGCGGTCGGGTTCGACTATGGCTACACCTTC
j_call: TRBJ2-7; d_call: .; clone_size: .; v_call: TRBV30; cdr3_aa: CAWSRSGGGYEQYF; cdr3_nt: TGTGCCTGGAGTCGAAGTGGGGGCGGCTACGAGCAGTACTTC
j_call: TRBJ1-1; d_call: .; clone_size: once; v_call: TRBV5-1; cdr3_aa: CASSPEGSFTEAFF; cdr3_nt: TGCGCCAGCAGTCCAGAGGGAAGTTTCACTGAAGCTTTCTTT
j_call: TRBJ2-1; d_call: TRBD1; clone_size: .; v_call: TRBV7-7; cdr3_aa: CASSPGQFYNEQFF; cdr3_nt: TGTGCCAGCAGCCCGGGACAGTTCTACAATGAGCAGTTCTTC
j_call: TRBJ2-2; d_call: .; clone_size: .; v_call: TRBV28; cdr3_aa: CASSFGGGELFF; cdr3_nt: TGTGCCAGCAGTTTTGGTGGCGGCGAGCTGTTTTTT
j_call: TRBJ2-7; d_call: .; clone_size: .; v_call: TRBV19; cdr3_aa: CASSPGIYEQYF; cdr3_nt: TGTGCCAGTAGTCCCGGGATCTACGAGCAGTACTTC